Many counts were recorded for the clone carrying this TCR beta chain. What it recognizes is unknown. The observed sequence ends 3 residues before the CDR3 terminus, with the missing tail filled in from the germline J gene. This record belongs to a study of T cell clonality in common variable immunodeficiency. Study-level findings and limits: Compared with controls, CVID subjects had fewer shared TCRbeta clones. T cell subpopulation sequencing would be needed to explain CVID clonality.

Clones were sequenced by immunoSEQ multiplex PCR, and TCRdb holds only the in-frame ones, with some missing. Found here are 50,000 to 65,000 clones, no singletons; the ten largest cover around 1.7%. CDR3 size: 13 residues. V gave up 2 bases and J gave up 8 bases, with 10 bases separating them. The germline V gene has CDR1 SNHLY and CDR2 FYNNEI. Heparinized whole blood, 5 to 8 ml, came from each donor. The chain joins TRBV2 to TRBJ2-4; D is ambiguous. Sequencing was performed on peripheral blood mononuclear cells. The sequence derives from a person aged 18 to 75 in good health. The DNA read from the CDR3 is TGTGCCAGCAGTGAACTTTATGCGGACATT. The encoded protein is CASSELYADI. The complete CDR3 reads CASSELYADIQYF.